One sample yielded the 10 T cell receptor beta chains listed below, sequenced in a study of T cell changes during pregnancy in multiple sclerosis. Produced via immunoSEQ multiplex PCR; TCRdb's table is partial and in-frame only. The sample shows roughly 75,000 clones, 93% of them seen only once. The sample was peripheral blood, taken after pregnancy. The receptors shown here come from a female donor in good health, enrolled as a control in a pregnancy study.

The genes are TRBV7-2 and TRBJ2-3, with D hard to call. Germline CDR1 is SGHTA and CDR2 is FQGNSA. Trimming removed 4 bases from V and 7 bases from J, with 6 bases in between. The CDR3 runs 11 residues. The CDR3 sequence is CASSWPNTQYF. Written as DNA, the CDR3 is TGTGCCAGCAGCTGGCCAAATACGCAGTATTTT.

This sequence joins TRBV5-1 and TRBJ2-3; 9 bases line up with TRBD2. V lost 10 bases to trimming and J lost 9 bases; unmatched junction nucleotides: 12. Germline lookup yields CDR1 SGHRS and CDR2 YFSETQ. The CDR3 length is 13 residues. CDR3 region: CARGGGARETQYF. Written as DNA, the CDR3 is TGCGCCCGGGGCGGGGGGGCAAGGGAAACGCAGTATTTT.

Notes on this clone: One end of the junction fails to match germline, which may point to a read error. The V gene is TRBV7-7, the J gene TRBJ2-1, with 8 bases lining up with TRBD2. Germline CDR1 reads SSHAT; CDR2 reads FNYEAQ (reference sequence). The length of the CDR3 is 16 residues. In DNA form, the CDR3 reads TGTGCTAGCAGCTTATTGGCGGGGGGACCCTACAATGAGCAGTTCTTC. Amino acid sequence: CASSLLAGGPYNEQFF.

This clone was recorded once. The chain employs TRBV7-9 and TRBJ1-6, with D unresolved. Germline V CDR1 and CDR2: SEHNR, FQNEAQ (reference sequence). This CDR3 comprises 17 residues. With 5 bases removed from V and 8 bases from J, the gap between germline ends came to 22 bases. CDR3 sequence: CASSPEPGELADSPLHF. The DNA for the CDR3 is TGTGCCAGCAGCCCAGAACCCGGGGAACTAGCGGATTCACCCCTCCACTTT.

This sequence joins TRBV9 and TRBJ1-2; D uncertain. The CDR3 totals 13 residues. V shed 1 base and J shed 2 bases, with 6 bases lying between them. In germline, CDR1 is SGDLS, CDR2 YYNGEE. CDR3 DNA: TGTGCCAGCAGCGTATCCGGGAACTATGGCTACACCTTC. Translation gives CASSVSGNYGYTF.

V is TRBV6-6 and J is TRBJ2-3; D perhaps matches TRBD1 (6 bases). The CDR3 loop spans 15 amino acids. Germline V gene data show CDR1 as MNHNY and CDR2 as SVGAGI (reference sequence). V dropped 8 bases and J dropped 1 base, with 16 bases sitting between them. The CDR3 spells CASRLGAGGTDTQYF. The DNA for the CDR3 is TGTGCCAGCCGACTGGGGGCCGGGGGCACAGATACGCAGTATTTT.

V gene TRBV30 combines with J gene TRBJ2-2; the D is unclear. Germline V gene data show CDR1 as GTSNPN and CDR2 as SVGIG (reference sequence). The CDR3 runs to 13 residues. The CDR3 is CVLGEDSTGELFF. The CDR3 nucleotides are TGTGTACTTGGCGAGGATAGCACCGGGGAGCTGTTTTTT.

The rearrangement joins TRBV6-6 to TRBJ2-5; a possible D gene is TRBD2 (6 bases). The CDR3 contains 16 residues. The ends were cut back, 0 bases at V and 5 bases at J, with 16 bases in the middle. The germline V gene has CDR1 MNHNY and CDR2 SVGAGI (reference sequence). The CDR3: CASSYSWRASEETQYF. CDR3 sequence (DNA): TGTGCCAGCAGTTACTCTTGGAGGGCCTCGGAGGAGACCCAGTACTTC.

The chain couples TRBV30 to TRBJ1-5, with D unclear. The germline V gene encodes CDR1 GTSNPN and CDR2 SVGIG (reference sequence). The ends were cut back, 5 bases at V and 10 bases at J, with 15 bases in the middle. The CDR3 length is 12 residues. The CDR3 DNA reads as TGTGCCTGGTCGGCGGTGGAAGGACCCCAGCATTTT. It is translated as CAWSAVEGPQHF.

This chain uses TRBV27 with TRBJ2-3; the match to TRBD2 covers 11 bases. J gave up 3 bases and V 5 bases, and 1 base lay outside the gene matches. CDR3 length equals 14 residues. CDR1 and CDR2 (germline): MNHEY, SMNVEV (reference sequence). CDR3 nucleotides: TGTGCCAGCAGTACTAGCGGGAGAACAGATACGCAGTATTTT. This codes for CASSTSGRTDTQYF.